Sequencing of this T cell receptor beta chain was carried out in a study of T cells expressing NK-cell markers. TCRdb reanalyzed the 5' RACE reads, giving one entry per CDR3 protein sequence and no DNA. Here the sample table reports 550,000 to 600,000 distinct CDR3 sequences. Sequencing input: blood T cells: a sorted CD56 or NKG2C T cell subset, CD4+ or CD8+ T cells, or bulk PBMC T cells (not recorded which). The source is a man in his late teens or twenties in good health.

The CDR3 region is CASSQEGRNQETQYF. The chain employs TRBV3-1 and TRBJ2-5. Germline V lookup: CDR1 LGHDT, CDR2 YNNKEL (reference sequence). The length of the CDR3 is 15 residues.